This T cell receptor beta chain comes out of a study of control samples from healthy donors and cancer patients. The CDR3 is made up of 12 amino acids. V lost 5 bases to trimming and J lost 12 bases, with 14 bases between them. Germline assignment: CDR1 LNHDA and CDR2 SQIVND (reference sequence). This clone was found a few times. Method: immunoSEQ multiplex PCR; TCRdb's copy keeps in-frame clones and lacks some. Of 250,000 to 300,000 clones in the sample, around 79% are singletons; the top ten hold less than 15%. The rearrangement joins TRBV19 to TRBJ2-1; D gene ambiguous. Input material: PBMCs. The source is a woman aged 55-70 years with lung cancer. CDR3: CASSLKKGGQFF. CDR3 DNA: TGTGCCAGTAGTCTGAAGAAGGGTGGGCAGTTCTTC.